One and the same sample provided the 13 T cell receptor beta chains below, sequenced in a study of shared clonotypes between healthy human individuals. TCRdb keeps only in-frame clones here, not all; method: immunoSEQ multiplex PCR. The sample holds just over 2,000,000 clones, around 95% seen once. The sample was naive CD4+ T cells sorted from blood. Noted subset: CD45RA+ positively selected. These receptors were obtained from a man aged 18 to 30 in good health.

As regards this clone: At one end, the junction sequence differs from germline, possibly due to a read error. V usage is TRBV10-3 and J usage is TRBJ2-7, with 9 bases fitting TRBD2. Germline assignment: CDR1 ENHRY and CDR2 SYGVKD. The CDR3 extends over 15 amino acids. CDR3 coding DNA: TGTGCCAGCAGTTACTGGTCTAGCGGGAACTACGAGCAGTACTTC. As protein: CASSYWSSGNYEQYF.

The chain joins TRBV7-9 to TRBJ2-1; 10 nucleotides line up with TRBD2. The CDR3 is 17 residues long. Germline CDR1 reads SEHNR; CDR2 reads FQNEAQ (reference sequence). Germline trimming cut 6 bases from V and 6 bases from J; bases unmatched to any gene: 14. The CDR3 nucleotides are TGTGCCAGCAGTCCGAAGCTCCCTAGCGGGAGAGCCAATGAGCAGTTCTTC. Protein sequence: CASSPKLPSGRANEQFF. Looking up the rest from reference TRBV7-9 and TRBJ2-1 gives the full variable domain: DTGVSQNPRHKITKRGQNVTFRCDPISEHNRLYWYRQTLGQGPEFLTYFQNEAQLEKSRLLSDRFSAERPKGSFSTLEIQRTEQGDSAMYLCASSPKLPSGRANEQFFGPGTRLTVL.

The V gene is TRBV7-2, the J gene TRBJ2-7; D is perhaps TRBD2 (5 bases). Germline CDR1 is SGHTA and CDR2 is FQGNSA. This CDR3 has 15 amino acids. Trimming took off 4 bases at V and 5 bases at J, with 18 bases between the two ends. The CDR3: CASSSPGEALDEQYF. The CDR3 nucleotides read TGTGCCAGCAGCTCACCCGGGGAAGCATTGGACGAGCAGTACTTC.

The chain carries TRBV28 and TRBJ2-5, with D hard to call. V dropped 6 bases and J dropped 7 bases, with 15 bases sitting between them. Germline-derived CDR1 and CDR2 are MDHEN and SYDVKM. The CDR3 has 13 amino acids. DNA of the CDR3: TGTGCCAGCAGCCTCCCGAACCCCGGGACCCAGTACTTC. Amino acid sequence: CASSLPNPGTQYF.

This chain uses TRBV6-5 with TRBJ1-3; D remains unclear. Germline V gene sequence: CDR1 MNHEY, CDR2 SVGAGI. CDR3 size: 14 residues. Trimming took 6 bases from V and 0 from J, leaving 9 bases between them. CDR3 loop: CASRSPASGNTIYF. The CDR3 coding sequence is TGTGCCAGCAGATCCCCAGCCTCTGGAAACACCATATATTTT.

The chain joins TRBV5-6 to TRBJ2-1; D gene unclear. This CDR3 is 12 amino acids long. Germline-derived CDR1 and CDR2 are SGHDT and YYEEEE. Trimming removed 2 bases from V and 7 bases from J, with 7 bases in between. The CDR3 DNA reads as TGTGCCAGCAGCTTTATAGGGAATGAGCAGTTCTTC. Residues: CASSFIGNEQFF.

The genes are TRBV6-5 and TRBJ2-7; no definite D call. The CDR3 contains 11 residues. Germline values: CDR1 MNHEY, CDR2 SVGAGI. The V end was cut by 6 bases, the J end by 3 bases, with 6 bases between. The CDR3 nucleotides are TGTGCCAGCAGCTTCCTCTACGAGCAGTACTTC. As protein: CASSFLYEQYF.

This clone came up once. This sequence joins TRBV10-2 and TRBJ1-3, with D possibly matching TRBD1 (6 bases). Per germline, CDR1 WSHSY and CDR2 SAAADI. Trimming shortened V by 6 bases and J by 0 bases, and 12 bases separated the two germline ends. The CDR3 is 15 amino acids. The chain's CDR3 is CASSQTGTSGNTIYF. The CDR3 DNA follows: TGCGCCAGCAGCCAAACAGGGACCTCTGGAAACACCATATATTTT.

This sequence joins TRBV7-9 and TRBJ1-2, with 10 bases that match TRBD1. Unmatched junction bases numbered 3, after V lost 3 bases and J lost 2 bases. There are 15 residues in the CDR3. Germline CDR1 SEHNR, CDR2 FQNEAQ (reference sequence). The DNA for the CDR3 is TGTGCCAGCAGCTTGAGGGACAGGGGAAACTATGGCTACACCTTC. It yields the protein CASSLRDRGNYGYTF.

This clone occurred once. This rearrangement joins TRBV7-2 to TRBJ2-5; 9 nucleotides agree with TRBD2. Germline V gene lookup returns CDR1 SGHTA and CDR2 FQGNSA. CDR3 size: 14 residues. The V and J ends lost 4 bases and 6 bases, in that order; junction bases with no gene match: 6. The CDR3 region is CASSSDGLAKTQYF. CDR3 sequence (DNA): TGTGCCAGCAGCTCCGACGGACTAGCGAAGACCCAGTACTTC.

The chain combines TRBV30 with TRBJ1-5, with D perhaps TRBD1 (5 bases). Germline assignment: CDR1 GTSNPN and CDR2 SVGIG (reference sequence). The CDR3 length is 14 residues. V dropped 4 bases and J dropped 6 bases, with 16 bases sitting between them. The CDR3 protein is CAWNLGLEGQPQHF. DNA of the CDR3: TGTGCCTGGAATCTGGGGCTCGAGGGTCAGCCCCAGCATTTT.

In DNA, the CDR3 is TGTGCCAGCAGTGAGACAGGGGCTCAGCCCCAGCATTTT. Residues: CASSETGAQPQHF. The chain carries TRBV6-1 and TRBJ1-5; TRBD1 matches at 8 bases. V shed 3 bases and J 6 bases; nucleotides not matched to a gene: 1. CDR3 length equals 13 residues. CDR1 MNHNS and CDR2 SASEGT come from the germline V gene.

This clone was found a few times. The rearrangement links TRBV5-6 to TRBJ1-3; no clear D gene. Trimming took off 3 bases at V and 0 bases at J, with 10 bases between the two ends. Germline V gene sequence: CDR1 SGHDT, CDR2 YYEEEE. This CDR3 comprises 15 residues. The CDR3 is CASSSSGFSGNTIYF. In DNA form, the CDR3 reads TGTGCCAGCAGCTCGAGCGGGTTCTCTGGAAACACCATATATTTT.